A single sample is the source of the 14 T cell receptor beta chains below, sequenced in a study of T cells in Graves' hyperthyroidism and ophthalmopathy (dated by TCRdb to the late 2010s). The receptor library was made with multiplex PCR. The run used an Illumina HiSeq 2000. Amplification of TCR beta CDR3 regions was carried out from RNA transcripts. The first round of RT-PCR for the TCR CDR3 was performed with the HTBI primer set and the Qiagen OneStep RT-PCR kit. TCRdb reworked the public reads: Q25 trimming with fastp, MiXCR clone assembly, productive beta chains retained. Duplicate CDR3 protein sequences are folded into a single record with the most common DNA and genes. Within this sample are 250,000 or so distinct CDR3 sequences, with roughly 15% of them counted one time only. Of the sample, 30% falls within the top ten clones. Sequenced input: blood. The receptors shown here come from a woman between 50 and 59 years old with Graves' hyperthyroidism that later progressed to Graves' ophthalmopathy.

This clonotype occurred a few times. J is TRBJ1-1 and V is TRBV19, with TRBD1 matching over 7 bases. The CDR3 is 16 amino acids. The trim removed 4 bases at V and 5 bases at J, leaving 13 bases unmatched. In germline, CDR1 is LNHDA, CDR2 SQIVND (reference sequence). The CDR3 reads CASSSPGGTQVTEAFF. The CDR3 DNA follows: TGTGCCAGTAGTAGCCCAGGGGGGACCCAGGTAACTGAAGCTTTCTTT.

The J gene is TRBJ2-3, the V gene TRBV2, with 8 bases matching TRBD1. CDR1 is SNHLY and CDR2 is FYNNEI in the germline V gene. Unmatched junction bases numbered 3, after V lost 2 bases and J lost 2 bases. The CDR3 length is 15 residues. CDR3 in amino acids: CASSEQGAPTDTQYF. CDR3 DNA: TGTGCCAGCAGTGAACAGGGGGCGCCCACAGATACGCAGTATTTT. The full variable domain, in which reference TRBV2 and TRBJ2-3 provide the parts outside the CDR3, is EPEVTQTPSHQVTQMGQEVILRCVPISNHLYFYWYRQILGQKVEFLVSFYNNEISEKSEIFDDQFSVERPDGSNFTLKIRSTKLEDSAMYFCASSEQGAPTDTQYFGPGTRLTVL.

In its sample, this clonotype was seen many times. The genes are TRBV30 and TRBJ2-7, with no clear D. There are 13 residues in the CDR3. Trimming pared 3 bases from V and 6 bases from J, leaving 15 bases between. CDR1 and CDR2 from the germline V gene are GTSNPN and SVGIG (reference sequence). Here the CDR3 reads CAWSVKSRSEQYF. CDR3 sequence (DNA): TGTGCCTGGAGCGTAAAAAGTCGAAGCGAGCAGTACTTC. Full variable domain (missing parts from reference TRBV30 and TRBJ2-7): SQTIHQWPATLVQPVGSPLSLECTVEGTSNPNLYWYRQAAGRGLQLLFYSVGIGQISSEVPQNLSASRPQDRQFILSSKKLLLSDSGFYLCAWSVKSRSEQYFGPGTRLTVT.

This clonotype has a count of ten or more. The chain has TRBV12-3 or TRBV12-4 and TRBJ1-2; 9 nucleotides align to TRBD1. The CDR3 is made up of 17 amino acids. V was clipped by 6 bases and J by 8 bases; unmatched bases: 19. The DNA of the CDR3 is TGTGCCAGCAGCCCCCCGTTTGAGGGGACAGGGCTTGTCGGCTACACCTTC. This translates into CASSPPFEGTGLVGYTF.

This clonotype was seen a handful of times. Compared with germline, one end of the junction differs, possibly owing to a read error. The chain is built from TRBV12-3 or TRBV12-4 and TRBJ1-2, with no clear D. The CDR3 length is 12 residues. The CDR3 DNA sequence: TGTGCCTGCAGAAGTATAGGGTATGGCTACACCTTC. Residues: CACRSIGYGYTF.

This clonotype has more than one count but fewer than ten. The rearrangement uses TRBV5-1 and TRBJ1-1; D is perhaps TRBD1 (5 bases). CDR1 is SGHRS, CDR2 YFSETQ, per germline. V was trimmed by 7 bases and J by 1 base, leaving 14 bases between them. CDR3 length: 14 amino acids. This CDR3 is CASGWADRNTEAFF. The CDR3 region has the DNA TGCGCCAGCGGCTGGGCCGACAGGAACACTGAAGCTTTCTTT.

This clonotype was detected only a few times. The V gene is TRBV5-1, the J gene TRBJ1-3; D remains unclear. This CDR3 contains 18 residues. Trimming removed 1 base from V and 0 bases from J, with 17 bases in between. Germline V gene data show CDR1 as SGHRS and CDR2 as YFSETQ. CDR3 nucleotide sequence: TGCGCCAGCAGCTTGAACTACGGCAGCCTAACCTCTGGAAACACCATATATTTT. Protein: CASSLNYGSLTSGNTIYF. Combining the CDR3 with reference TRBV5-1 and TRBJ1-3 gives the whole variable domain KAGVTQTPRYLIKTRGQQVTLSCSPISGHRSVSWYQQTPGQGLQFLFEYFSETQRNKGNFPGRFSGRQFSNSRSEMNVSTLELGDSALYLCASSLNYGSLTSGNTIYFGEGSWLTVV.

This clonotype has only a few counts. The chain uses TRBV12-3 or TRBV12-4 and TRBJ2-5; 7 nucleotides align to TRBD1. The V gene end was trimmed by 6 bases and the J gene end by 1 base; junction bases not matched to a gene: 8. There are 15 residues in the CDR3. In nucleotides, the CDR3 is TGTGCCAGCAGACCGTCGACAGGGAGCCAAGAGACCCAGTACTTC. Encoded protein: CASRPSTGSQETQYF.

In this sample, this clonotype turned up many times. This sequence joins TRBV5-5 and TRBJ2-6; 9 bases match TRBD1. V was pared by 6 bases and J by 0 bases, with 4 bases of the junction left unmatched. The germline gives CDR1 SGHKS, CDR2 YYEKEE (reference sequence). The CDR3 is 16 residues long. CDR3 residues: CASTPGQGSGANVLTF. CDR3 nucleotide sequence: TGTGCCAGCACCCCGGGACAGGGCTCTGGGGCCAACGTCCTGACTTTC.

On this clonotype itself: A much larger clone is a single base away; this may be a read error. The chain combines TRBV11-2 with TRBJ1-3; D not certain. Germline V CDR1 and CDR2: SGHAT, FQNNGV. Trimming took 3 bases from V and 0 from J, leaving 9 bases between them. The CDR3 consists of 15 residues. DNA of the CDR3: TGTGCCAGCAGCTTCCAAGACCACTCTGGAAACACCATATATTTT. It translates to CASSFQDHSGNTIYF.

This clonotype occurred a few times. This chain's CDR3 is CASSPPLGQGEAYEQYF. CDR3 bases: TGCGCCAGCAGCCCCCCATTAGGACAGGGCGAAGCCTACGAGCAGTACTTC. The chain uses TRBV4-1 and TRBJ2-7; 8 bases fit TRBD1. J gave up 2 bases and V 4 bases, and 13 bases lay outside the gene matches. Germline lookup yields CDR1 MGHRA and CDR2 YSYEKL. This CDR3 is built from 17 residues.

The table lists this clonotype with many counts. The genes are TRBV28 and TRBJ2-1; D gene unclear. The CDR3 has 17 residues. The V and J ends lost 4 bases and 0 bases respectively, with 16 bases between them. Germline values: CDR1 MDHEN, CDR2 SYDVKM. CDR3 DNA sequence: TGTGCCAGCAGTTCCAGACCGGGTCGCAGCTCCTACAATGAGCAGTTCTTC. Translated: CASSSRPGRSSYNEQFF. The full variable domain, with the rest looked up from reference TRBV28 and TRBJ2-1, is DVKVTQSSRYLVKRTGEKVFLECVQDMDHENMFWYRQDPGLGLRLIYFSYDVKMKEKGDIPEGYSVSREKKERFSLILESASTNQTSMYLCASSSRPGRSSYNEQFFGPGTRLTVL.

The chain recombines TRBV20-1 with TRBJ2-6; D uncertain. The germline V gene encodes CDR1 DFQATT and CDR2 SNEGSKA (reference sequence). The V gene lost 3 bases and the J gene lost 1 base, with 10 bases spanning the gap. The CDR3 loop spans 15 amino acids. The CDR3 protein is CSASGFISGANVLTF. CDR3 DNA sequence: TGCAGTGCTAGTGGGTTTATATCTGGGGCCAACGTCCTGACTTTC.

The sample holds a few counts of this clonotype. V gene TRBV28 combines with J gene TRBJ1-1; tentative D call: TRBD1 (6 bases). The V end lost 6 bases, the J end lost 11 bases, and 22 bases lay between the germline ends. In germline, CDR1 is MDHEN, CDR2 SYDVKM. The CDR3 loop spans 14 amino acids. CDR3 residues: CASRSGGRELGAFF. For the CDR3, the DNA is TGTGCCAGCAGGTCTGGGGGGCGCGAGCTAGGTGCTTTCTTT.